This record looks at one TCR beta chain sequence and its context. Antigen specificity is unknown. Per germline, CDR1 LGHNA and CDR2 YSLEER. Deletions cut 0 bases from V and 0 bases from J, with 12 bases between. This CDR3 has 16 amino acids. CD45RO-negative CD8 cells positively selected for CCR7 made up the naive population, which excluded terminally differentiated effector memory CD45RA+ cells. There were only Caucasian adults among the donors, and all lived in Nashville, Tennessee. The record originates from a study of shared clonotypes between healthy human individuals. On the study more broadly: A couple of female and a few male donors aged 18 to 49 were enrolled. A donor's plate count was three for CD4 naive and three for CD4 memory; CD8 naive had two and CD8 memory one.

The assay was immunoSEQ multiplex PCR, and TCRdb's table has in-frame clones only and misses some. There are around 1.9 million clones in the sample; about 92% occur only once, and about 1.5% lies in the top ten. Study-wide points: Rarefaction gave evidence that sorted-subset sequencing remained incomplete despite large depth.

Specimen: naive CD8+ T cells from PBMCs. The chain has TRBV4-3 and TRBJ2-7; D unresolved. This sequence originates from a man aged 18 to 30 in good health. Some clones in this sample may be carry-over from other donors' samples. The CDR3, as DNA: TGCGCCAGCAGCCAAGATCGTAACTCCATCTCCTACGAGCAGTACTTC. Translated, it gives CASSQDRNSISYEQYF.